The sequence of this T cell receptor beta chain was determined in a study of CD8 T cells in ankylosing spondylitis. This clonotype was recorded at least ten times. Germline trimming cut 6 bases from V and 3 bases from J; bases unmatched to any gene: 4. Germline V gene data show CDR1 as MDHEN and CDR2 as SYDVKM. The CDR3 is 14 residues long. Each CDR3 protein is one row after TCRdb ran MiXCR on the 5' RACE reads. This table has 200,000 or so distinct CDR3 sequences, over 10% appearing once. The V call is TRBV28, the J call TRBJ2-2; 7 positions agree with TRBD2. The receptor was isolated from a female donor with ankylosing spondylitis or in good health (not recorded which). Specimen: blood, either unsorted or a sorted T cell fraction (not recorded which). CDR3 in DNA: TGTGCCAGCAGGTACCGGGGGGACACCGGGGAGCTGTTTTTT. Protein product: CASRYRGDTGELFF.